This T cell receptor (beta chain) derives from a study of blood T cell repertoires in COVID-19. Study as a whole: The United States, Italy and Spain supplied acute and convalescent COVID-19 samples. Sources were T cells, B-cell-depleted T cells, or PBMCs; the material itself was cDNA or gDNA.

Per the authors' pipeline: It was from reference gene primer amplification that nucleated cell counts were estimated. Measured with immunoSEQ multiplex PCR; TCRdb has only the in-frame clones, and not every one. Clone size and V and J calls were adopted from that table, with D and trimming inferred from the DNA. The sample has about 130,000 clones, about nine tenths seen once. The V and J ends lost 4 bases and 6 bases respectively, with 5 bases between them. This CDR3 spans 11 amino acids. From germline, CDR1 is SNHLY and CDR2 FYNNEI. The chain joins TRBV2 to TRBJ2-3; D is ambiguous. This TCR was sampled from a man in his fifties with active COVID-19. Specimen: peripheral blood. CDR3 region: CASSVTDTQYF. Written as DNA, the CDR3 is TGTGCCAGCAGTGTCACTGATACGCAGTATTTT.